The present TCR beta chain was sequenced within a study of blood T cell repertoires in COVID-19. Assay used: immunoSEQ multiplex PCR; TCRdb lists only in-frame clones, some missing. The table shows about 180,000 clones, with approximately 83% occurring only once. CDR1 is MDHEN and CDR2 is SYDVKM in the germline V gene. The CDR3 totals 15 residues. V dropped 6 bases and J dropped 4; count of bases not matched to a gene: 8. V and J are TRBV28 and TRBJ2-4; 8 bases line up with TRBD1. The sequenced sample was peripheral blood. This TCR was sampled from a man between 60 and 75 years old with acute or convalescent COVID-19. The CDR3 spells CASSRAGDRKNIQYF. The CDR3 region has the DNA TGTGCCAGCAGCCGAGCCGGGGACAGGAAAAACATTCAGTACTTC.